The present TCR beta chain was sequenced within a study of OX40 agonist ivuxolimab in advanced cancers. Looking at the study overall: Hepatocellular carcinoma, melanoma, renal cell or head and neck cancer affected the dose-escalation patients. Partial responses were seen in three patients, one with hepatocellular carcinoma and two with cutaneous melanoma.

Germline CDR1 reads SGHDT; CDR2 reads YYEEEE. The CDR3 has 13 residues. The V end was cut by 0 bases, the J end by 8 bases, with 6 bases between. TCRdb's copy holds only in-frame clones and misses some; the assay was immunoSEQ multiplex PCR. The sample lists about 65,000 clones; around 90% were seen once. With autoimmune disease history or systemic immunosuppression, patients were excluded. The source of this sequence is an adult with an advanced solid tumor such as melanoma, head and neck, liver or kidney cancer. V is TRBV5-6 and J is TRBJ1-6; unclear D gene. The specimen comprised CD4+ or CD8+ T cells sorted from blood, sampled in a trial of the OX40 agonist ivuxolimab. The CDR3 protein is CASSLVRDSPLHF. DNA for the CDR3: TGTGCCAGCAGCTTGGTACGGGATTCACCCCTCCACTTT.